This T cell receptor (beta chain) comes out of a study of cytomegalovirus exposure and HLA in healthy donors. V was trimmed by 3 bases and J by 4 bases, leaving 9 bases between them. Per the germline V gene, CDR1 is KGHSH and CDR2 is LQKENI. The CDR3 is made up of 14 amino acids. On this clone itself: What it binds is unknown.

Vbeta (60) and Jbeta (13) primers were used in the PCR. Methods used by the authors: Counted up in a later analysis, unique TCR beta chains came to about 80 million, with around 12 million shared. TCRdb's table, derived via immunoSEQ multiplex PCR, lists solely in-frame clones and lacks some. V and J calls plus clone size are reproduced from that table; the DNA served to infer D and trimming. The table lists about 160,000 clones, roughly 74% of them singletons. Study-level findings and limits: The study listed approximately 160 cytomegalovirus-associated TCR beta chains. In a later analysis, approximately 18,000 TCR beta sequences were associated with HLA alleles at 0.05 false discovery rate.

This TCR derives from a male donor in good health and CMV-seronegative. Input material: PBMCs. The genes are TRBV18 and TRBJ1-4; D possibly corresponds to TRBD1 (5 bases). The CDR3 coding sequence is TGTGCCAGCTCACCTGTAGACAGTAATGAAAAACTGTTTTTT. This sequence encodes CASSPVDSNEKLFF.